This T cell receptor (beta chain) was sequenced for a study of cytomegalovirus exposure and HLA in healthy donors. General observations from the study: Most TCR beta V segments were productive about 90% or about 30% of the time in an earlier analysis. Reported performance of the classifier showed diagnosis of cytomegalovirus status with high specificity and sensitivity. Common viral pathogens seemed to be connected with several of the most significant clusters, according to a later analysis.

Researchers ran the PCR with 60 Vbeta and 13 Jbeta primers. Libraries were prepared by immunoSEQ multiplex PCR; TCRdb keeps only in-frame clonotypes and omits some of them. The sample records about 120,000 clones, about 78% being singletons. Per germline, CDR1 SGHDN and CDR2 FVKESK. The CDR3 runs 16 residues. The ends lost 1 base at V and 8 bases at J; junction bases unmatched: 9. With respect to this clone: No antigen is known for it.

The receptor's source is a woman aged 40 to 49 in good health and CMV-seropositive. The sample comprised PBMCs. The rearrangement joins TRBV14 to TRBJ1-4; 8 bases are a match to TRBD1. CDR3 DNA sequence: TGTGCCAGCAGCCAAGGGTCGCGGACAGGGAAAGAAAAACTGTTTTTT. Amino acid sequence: CASSQGSRTGKEKLFF.